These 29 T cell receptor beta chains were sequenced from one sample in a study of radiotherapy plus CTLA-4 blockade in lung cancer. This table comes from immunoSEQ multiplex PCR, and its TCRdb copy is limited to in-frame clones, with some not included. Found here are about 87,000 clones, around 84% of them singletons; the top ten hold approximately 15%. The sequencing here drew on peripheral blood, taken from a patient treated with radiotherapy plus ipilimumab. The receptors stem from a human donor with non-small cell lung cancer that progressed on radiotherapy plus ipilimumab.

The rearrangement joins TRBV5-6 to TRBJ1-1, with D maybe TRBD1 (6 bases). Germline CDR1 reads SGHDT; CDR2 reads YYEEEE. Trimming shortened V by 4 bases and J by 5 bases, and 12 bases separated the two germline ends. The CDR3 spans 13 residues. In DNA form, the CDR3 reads TGTGCCAGCAGCCGGCAGGGGCGAACTGAAGCTTTCTTT. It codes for CASSRQGRTEAFF.

The CDR3 DNA reads TGTGCCAGCAGTTTACCCAGGACAGTCTCTGGAAACACCATATATTTT. Protein product: CASSLPRTVSGNTIYF. The chain has TRBV28 and TRBJ1-3, with D perhaps TRBD1 (6 bases). The germline V and J ends were trimmed by 2 bases and 0 bases, with 11 bases remaining between them. The CDR3 spans 16 residues. CDR1 and CDR2 from the germline V gene are MDHEN and SYDVKM.

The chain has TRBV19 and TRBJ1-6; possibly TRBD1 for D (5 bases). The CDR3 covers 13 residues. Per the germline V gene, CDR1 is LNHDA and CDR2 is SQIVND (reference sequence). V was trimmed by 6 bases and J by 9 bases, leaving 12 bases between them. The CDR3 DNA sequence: TGTGCCAGTAGGTCCGGCGGGGGTTCACCCCTCCACTTT. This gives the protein CASRSGGGSPLHF.

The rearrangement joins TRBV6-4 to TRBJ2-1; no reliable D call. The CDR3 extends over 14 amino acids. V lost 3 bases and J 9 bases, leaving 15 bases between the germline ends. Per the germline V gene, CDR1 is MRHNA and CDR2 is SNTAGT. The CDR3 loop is CASSENAPWGEQFF. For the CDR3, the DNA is TGTGCCAGCAGTGAAAACGCTCCTTGGGGTGAGCAGTTCTTC.

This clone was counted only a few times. CDR3 DNA sequence: TGTGCCATCAGTGACAGCCAGGCTTCAACCTACGAGCAGTACTTC. Translating gives CAISDSQASTYEQYF. This chain connects TRBV10-3 to TRBJ2-7; D is uncertain. The CDR3 sequence is 15 residues long. The ends were cut back, 3 bases at V and 2 bases at J, with 14 bases in the middle. Germline-derived CDR1 and CDR2 are ENHRY and SYGVKD.

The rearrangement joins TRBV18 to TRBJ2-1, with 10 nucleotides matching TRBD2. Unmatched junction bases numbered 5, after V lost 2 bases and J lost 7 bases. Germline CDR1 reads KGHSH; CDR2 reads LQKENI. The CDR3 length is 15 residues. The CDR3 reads CASSPSGGARNEQFF. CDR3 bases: TGTGCCAGCTCACCAAGCGGGGGGGCCCGGAATGAGCAGTTCTTC.

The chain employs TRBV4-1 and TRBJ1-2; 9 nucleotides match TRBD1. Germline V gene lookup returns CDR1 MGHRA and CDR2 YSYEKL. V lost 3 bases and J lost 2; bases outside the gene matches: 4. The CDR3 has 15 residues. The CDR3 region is CASSQTGQGNYGYTF. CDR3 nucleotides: TGCGCCAGCAGCCAGACGGGACAGGGAAACTATGGCTACACCTTC.

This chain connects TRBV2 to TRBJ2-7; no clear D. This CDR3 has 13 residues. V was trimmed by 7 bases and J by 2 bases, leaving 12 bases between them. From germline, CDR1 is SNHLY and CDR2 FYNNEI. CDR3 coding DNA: TGTGCCAGCACAGGCAGGTCTGCCTACGAGCAGTACTTC. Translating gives CASTGRSAYEQYF. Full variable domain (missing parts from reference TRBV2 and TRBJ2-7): EPEVTQTPSHQVTQMGQEVILRCVPISNHLYFYWYRQILGQKVEFLVSFYNNEISEKSEIFDDQFSVERPDGSNFTLKIRSTKLEDSAMYFCASTGRSAYEQYFGPGTRLTVT.

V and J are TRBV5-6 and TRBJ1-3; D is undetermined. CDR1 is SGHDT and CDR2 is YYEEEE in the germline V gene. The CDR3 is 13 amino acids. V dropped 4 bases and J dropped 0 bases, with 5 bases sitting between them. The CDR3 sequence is CASSPLSGNTIYF. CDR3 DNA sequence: TGTGCCAGCAGCCCCCTCTCTGGAAACACCATATATTTT.

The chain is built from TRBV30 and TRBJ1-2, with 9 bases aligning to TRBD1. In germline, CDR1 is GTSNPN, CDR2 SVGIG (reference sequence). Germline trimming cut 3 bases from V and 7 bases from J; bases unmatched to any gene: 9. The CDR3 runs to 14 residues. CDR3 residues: CAWRGPGQGTGYTF. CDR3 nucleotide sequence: TGTGCCTGGAGGGGACCGGGACAGGGTACTGGCTACACCTTC. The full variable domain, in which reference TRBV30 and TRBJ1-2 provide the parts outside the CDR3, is SQTIHQWPATLVQPVGSPLSLECTVEGTSNPNLYWYRQAAGRGLQLLFYSVGIGQISSEVPQNLSASRPQDRQFILSSKKLLLSDSGFYLCAWRGPGQGTGYTFGSGTRLTVV.

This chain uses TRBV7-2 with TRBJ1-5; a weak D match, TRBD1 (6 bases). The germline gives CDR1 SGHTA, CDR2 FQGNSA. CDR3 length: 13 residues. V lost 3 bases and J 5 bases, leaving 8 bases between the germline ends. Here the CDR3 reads CASSFRGDQPQHF. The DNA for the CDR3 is TGTGCCAGCAGCTTTAGGGGGGATCAGCCCCAGCATTTT.

The CDR3 protein is CASRAGTSGGEQFF. CDR3 DNA: TGTGCCAGCAGGGCCGGGACTAGCGGGGGGGAGCAGTTCTTC. The chain recombines TRBV11-2 with TRBJ2-1; 15 nucleotides align to TRBD2. The CDR3 length is 14 residues. Germline assignment: CDR1 SGHAT and CDR2 FQNNGV. V lost 6 bases and J lost 10; bases outside the gene matches: 4.

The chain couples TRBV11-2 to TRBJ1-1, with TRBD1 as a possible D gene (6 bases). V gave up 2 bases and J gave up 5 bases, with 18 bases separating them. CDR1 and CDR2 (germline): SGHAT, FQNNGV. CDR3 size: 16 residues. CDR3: CASSLTGGLRGTEAFF. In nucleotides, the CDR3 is TGTGCCAGCAGCTTAACCGGGGGGCTGAGAGGTACTGAAGCTTTCTTT.

Here the CDR3 reads CASSLNSYSGALQETQYF. In DNA form, the CDR3 reads TGTGCCAGCAGTTTAAATTCCTATAGCGGGGCCCTCCAAGAGACCCAGTACTTC. The chain combines TRBV27 with TRBJ2-5, with 8 bases identical to TRBD2. V lost 2 bases, J lost 1 base, and 12 bases stayed unmatched. Looked up from germline, CDR1 is MNHEY and CDR2 is SMNVEV (reference sequence). The CDR3 loop spans 18 amino acids.

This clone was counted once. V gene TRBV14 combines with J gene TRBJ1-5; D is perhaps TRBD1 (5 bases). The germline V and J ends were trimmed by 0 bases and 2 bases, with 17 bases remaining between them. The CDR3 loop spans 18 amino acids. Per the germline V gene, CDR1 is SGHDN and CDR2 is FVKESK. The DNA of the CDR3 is TGTGCCAGCAGCCAAGATATCCCCCGGGACCCGTGCAATCAGCCCCAGCATTTT. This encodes CASSQDIPRDPCNQPQHF.

The CDR3 sequence is CASSRTSGGAYEQYF. CDR3 coding DNA: TGTGCCAGCAGCCGCACTAGCGGGGGGGCCTACGAGCAGTACTTC. The chain carries TRBV7-2 and TRBJ2-7, with 13 bases fitting TRBD2. The germline CDR1 and CDR2 sequences are SGHTA and FQGNSA. The ends lost 5 bases at V and 2 bases at J; junction bases unmatched: 3. The CDR3 loop spans 15 amino acids.

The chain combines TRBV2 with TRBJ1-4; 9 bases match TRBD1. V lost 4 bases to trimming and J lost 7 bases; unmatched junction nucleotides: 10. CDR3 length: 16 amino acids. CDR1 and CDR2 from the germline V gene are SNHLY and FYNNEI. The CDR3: CASSGGQGGGGEKLFF. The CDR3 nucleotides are TGTGCCAGCAGTGGGGGACAGGGAGGTGGAGGTGAAAAACTGTTTTTT. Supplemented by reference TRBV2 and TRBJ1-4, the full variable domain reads EPEVTQTPSHQVTQMGQEVILRCVPISNHLYFYWYRQILGQKVEFLVSFYNNEISEKSEIFDDQFSVERPDGSNFTLKIRSTKLEDSAMYFCASSGGQGGGGEKLFFGSGTQLSVL.

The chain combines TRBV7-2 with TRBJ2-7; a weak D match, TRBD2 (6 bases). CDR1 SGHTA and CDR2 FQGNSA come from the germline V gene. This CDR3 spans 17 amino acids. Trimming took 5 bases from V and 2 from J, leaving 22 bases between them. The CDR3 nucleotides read TGTGCCAGCAGCCCCCATATAGGGGCGGGACGGGCCTACGAGCAGTACTTC. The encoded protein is CASSPHIGAGRAYEQYF.

CDR3 in amino acids: CASSMGPQAYEQYF. CDR3 in DNA: TGTGCCAGCAGTATGGGTCCCCAAGCCTACGAGCAGTACTTC. The chain joins TRBV6-5 to TRBJ2-7; no clear D gene. Looked up from germline, CDR1 is MNHEY and CDR2 is SVGAGI. V lost 5 bases and J lost 2, with 13 bases in between. The CDR3 loop spans 14 amino acids.

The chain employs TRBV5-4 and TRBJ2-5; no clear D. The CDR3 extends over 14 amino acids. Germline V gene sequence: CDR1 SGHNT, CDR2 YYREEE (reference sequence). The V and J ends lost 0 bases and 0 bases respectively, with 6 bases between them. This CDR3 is CASSLARNQETQYF. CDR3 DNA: TGTGCCAGCAGCTTGGCCCGGAACCAAGAGACCCAGTACTTC.

The CDR3 sequence is CASRGPSDQPQHF. The CDR3 bases are TGTGCCAGCAGAGGACCCTCCGATCAGCCCCAGCATTTT. This chain uses TRBV7-2 with TRBJ1-5; D unclear. This CDR3 has 13 amino acids. Germline CDR1 reads SGHTA; CDR2 reads FQGNSA. Between the trimmed V and J ends, which lost 6 bases and 5 bases, there was a span of 11 bases.

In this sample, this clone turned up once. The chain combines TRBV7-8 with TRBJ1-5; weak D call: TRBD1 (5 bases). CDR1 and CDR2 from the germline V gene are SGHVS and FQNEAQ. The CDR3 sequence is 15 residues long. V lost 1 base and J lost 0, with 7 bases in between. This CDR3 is CASSLGGTSNQPQHF. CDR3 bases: TGTGCCAGCAGCTTAGGGGGGACTAGCAATCAGCCCCAGCATTTT.

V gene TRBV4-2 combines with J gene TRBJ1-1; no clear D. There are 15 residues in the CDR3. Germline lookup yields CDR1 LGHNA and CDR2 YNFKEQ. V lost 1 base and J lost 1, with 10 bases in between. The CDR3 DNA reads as TGTGCCAGCAGCCAAGGAGTCAACGGGAACACTGAAGCTTTCTTT. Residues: CASSQGVNGNTEAFF.

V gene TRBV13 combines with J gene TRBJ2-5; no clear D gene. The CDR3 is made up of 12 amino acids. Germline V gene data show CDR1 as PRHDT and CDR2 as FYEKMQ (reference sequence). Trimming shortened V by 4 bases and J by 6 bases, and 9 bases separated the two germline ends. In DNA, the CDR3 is TGTGCCAGCAGCTATAACGTGCAGACCCAGTACTTC. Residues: CASSYNVQTQYF.

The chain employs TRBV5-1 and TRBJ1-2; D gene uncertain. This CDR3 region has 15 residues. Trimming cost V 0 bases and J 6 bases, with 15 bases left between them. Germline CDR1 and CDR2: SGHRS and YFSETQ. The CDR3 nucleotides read TGCGCCAGCAGCTTGGCCGGGCCGGGGATGGATGGCTACACCTTC. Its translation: CASSLAGPGMDGYTF.

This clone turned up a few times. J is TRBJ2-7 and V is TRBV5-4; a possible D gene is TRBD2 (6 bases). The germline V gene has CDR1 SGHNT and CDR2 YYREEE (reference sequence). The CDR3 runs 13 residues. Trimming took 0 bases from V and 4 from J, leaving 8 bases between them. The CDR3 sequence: CASSLGREYEQYF. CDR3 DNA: TGTGCCAGCAGCTTGGGGAGGGAATACGAGCAGTACTTC.

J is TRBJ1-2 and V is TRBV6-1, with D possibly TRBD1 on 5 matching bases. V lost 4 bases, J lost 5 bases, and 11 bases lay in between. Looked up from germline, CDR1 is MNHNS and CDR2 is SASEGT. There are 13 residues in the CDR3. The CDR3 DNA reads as TGTGCCAGCAGTGTAGGGGAGGGGTATGGCTACACCTTC. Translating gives CASSVGEGYGYTF.

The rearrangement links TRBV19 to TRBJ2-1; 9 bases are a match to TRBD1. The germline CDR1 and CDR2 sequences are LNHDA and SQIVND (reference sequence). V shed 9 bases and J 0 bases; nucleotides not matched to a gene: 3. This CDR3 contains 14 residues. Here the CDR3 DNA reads TGTGCCAGCACACAGGGGGCCTCCTACAATGAGCAGTTCTTC. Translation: CASTQGASYNEQFF.

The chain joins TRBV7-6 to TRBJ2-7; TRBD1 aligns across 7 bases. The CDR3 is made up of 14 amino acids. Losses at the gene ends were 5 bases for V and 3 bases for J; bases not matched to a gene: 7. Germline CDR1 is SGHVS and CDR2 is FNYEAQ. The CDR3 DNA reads TGTGCCAGCAGCCCAAGATGGGACAGCTACGAGCAGTACTTC. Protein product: CASSPRWDSYEQYF.